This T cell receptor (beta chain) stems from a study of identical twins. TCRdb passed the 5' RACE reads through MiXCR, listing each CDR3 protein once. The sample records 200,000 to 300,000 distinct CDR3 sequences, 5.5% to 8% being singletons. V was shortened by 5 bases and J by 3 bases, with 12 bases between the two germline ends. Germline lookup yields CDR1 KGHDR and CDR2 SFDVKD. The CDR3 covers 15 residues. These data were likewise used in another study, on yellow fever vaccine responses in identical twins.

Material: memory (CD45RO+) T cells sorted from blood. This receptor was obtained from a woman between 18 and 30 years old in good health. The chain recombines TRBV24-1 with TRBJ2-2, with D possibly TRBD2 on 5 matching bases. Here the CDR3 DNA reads TGTGCCACCAGTGTCTCGCGGGCCTACACCGGGGAGCTGTTTTTT. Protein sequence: CATSVSRAYTGELFF.